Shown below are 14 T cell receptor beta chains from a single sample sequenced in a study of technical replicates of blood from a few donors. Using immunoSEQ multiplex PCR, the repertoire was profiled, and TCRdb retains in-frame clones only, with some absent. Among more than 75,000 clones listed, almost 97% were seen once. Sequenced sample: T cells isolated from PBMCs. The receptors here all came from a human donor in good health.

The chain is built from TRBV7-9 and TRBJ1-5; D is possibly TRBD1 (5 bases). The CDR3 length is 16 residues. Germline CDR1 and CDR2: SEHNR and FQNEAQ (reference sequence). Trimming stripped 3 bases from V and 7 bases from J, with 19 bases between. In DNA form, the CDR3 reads TGTGCCAGCAGCTTCTTACGAGACAGCGATAGACAGCCCCAGCATTTT. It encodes CASSFLRDSDRQPQHF.

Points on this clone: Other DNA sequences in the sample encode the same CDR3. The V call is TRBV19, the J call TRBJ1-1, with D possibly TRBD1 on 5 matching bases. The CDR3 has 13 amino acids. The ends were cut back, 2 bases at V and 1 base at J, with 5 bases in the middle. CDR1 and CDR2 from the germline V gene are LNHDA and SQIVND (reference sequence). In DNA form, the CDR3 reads TGTGCCAGTAGTATAACAGGGAACACTGAAGCTTTCTTT. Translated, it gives CASSITGNTEAFF.

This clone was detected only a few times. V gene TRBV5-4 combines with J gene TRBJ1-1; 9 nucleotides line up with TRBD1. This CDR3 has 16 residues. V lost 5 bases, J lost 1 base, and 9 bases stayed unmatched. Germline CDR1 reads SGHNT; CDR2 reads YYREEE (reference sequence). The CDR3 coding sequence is TGTGCCAGCAGGGGGTGGGGACAGGGATGGAACACTGAAGCTTTCTTT. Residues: CASRGWGQGWNTEAFF.

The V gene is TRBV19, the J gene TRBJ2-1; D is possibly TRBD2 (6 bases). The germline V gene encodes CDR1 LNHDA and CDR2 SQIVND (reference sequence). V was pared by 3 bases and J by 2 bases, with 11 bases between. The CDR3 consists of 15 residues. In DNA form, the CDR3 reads TGTGCCAGTAGTATTTCGCCGGGGGCCTACAATGAGCAGTTCTTC. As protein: CASSISPGAYNEQFF.

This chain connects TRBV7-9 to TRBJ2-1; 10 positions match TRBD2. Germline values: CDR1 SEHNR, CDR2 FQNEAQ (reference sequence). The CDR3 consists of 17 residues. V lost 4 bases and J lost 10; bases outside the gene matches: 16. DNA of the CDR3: TGTGCCAGCAGCTACCTGTATAACGGATTAGCGGGAGGCGAGCAGTTCTTC. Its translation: CASSYLYNGLAGGEQFF.

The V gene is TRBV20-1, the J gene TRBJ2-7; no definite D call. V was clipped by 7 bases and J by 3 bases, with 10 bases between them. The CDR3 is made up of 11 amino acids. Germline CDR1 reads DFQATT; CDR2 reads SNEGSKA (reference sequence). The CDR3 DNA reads TGCAGTGTTGCCCAGAACTACGAGCAGTACTTC. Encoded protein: CSVAQNYEQYF.

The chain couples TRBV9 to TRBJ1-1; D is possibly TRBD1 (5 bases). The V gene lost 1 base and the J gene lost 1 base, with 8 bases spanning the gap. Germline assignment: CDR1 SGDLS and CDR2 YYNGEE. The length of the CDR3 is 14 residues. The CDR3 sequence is CASSVTGQNTEAFF. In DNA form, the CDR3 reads TGTGCCAGCAGCGTAACAGGTCAGAACACTGAAGCTTTCTTT.

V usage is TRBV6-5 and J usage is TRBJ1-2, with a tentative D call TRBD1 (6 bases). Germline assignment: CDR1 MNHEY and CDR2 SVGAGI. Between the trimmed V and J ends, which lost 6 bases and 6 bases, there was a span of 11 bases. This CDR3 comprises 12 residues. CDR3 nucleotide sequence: TGTGCCAGCAGAATGACAGGAGATGGCTACACCTTC. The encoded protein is CASRMTGDGYTF.

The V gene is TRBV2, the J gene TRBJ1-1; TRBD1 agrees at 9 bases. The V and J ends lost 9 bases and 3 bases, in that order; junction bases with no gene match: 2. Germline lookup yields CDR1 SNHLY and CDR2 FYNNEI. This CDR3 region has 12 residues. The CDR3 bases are TGTGCCAGTCGGACAGGGGACACTGAAGCTTTCTTT. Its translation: CASRTGDTEAFF.

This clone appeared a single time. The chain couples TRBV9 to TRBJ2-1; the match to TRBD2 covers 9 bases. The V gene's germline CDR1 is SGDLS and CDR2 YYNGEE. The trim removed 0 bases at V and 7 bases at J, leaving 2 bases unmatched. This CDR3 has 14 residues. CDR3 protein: CASSVDLAGNEQFF. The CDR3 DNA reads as TGTGCCAGCAGCGTAGATCTAGCGGGGAATGAGCAGTTCTTC.

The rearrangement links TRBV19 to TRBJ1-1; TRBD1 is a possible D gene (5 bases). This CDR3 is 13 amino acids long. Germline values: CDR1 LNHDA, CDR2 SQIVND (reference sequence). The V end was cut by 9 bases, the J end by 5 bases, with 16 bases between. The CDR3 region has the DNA TGTGCCAGCGAAAGGGGCCACCAAACTGAAGCTTTCTTT. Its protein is CASERGHQTEAFF.

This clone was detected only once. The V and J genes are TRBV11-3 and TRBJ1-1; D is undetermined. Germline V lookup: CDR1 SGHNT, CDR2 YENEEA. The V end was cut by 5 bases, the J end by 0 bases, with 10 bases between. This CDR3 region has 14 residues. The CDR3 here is CASSPRVMNTEAFF. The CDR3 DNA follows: TGTGCCAGCAGCCCGAGGGTAATGAACACTGAAGCTTTCTTT.

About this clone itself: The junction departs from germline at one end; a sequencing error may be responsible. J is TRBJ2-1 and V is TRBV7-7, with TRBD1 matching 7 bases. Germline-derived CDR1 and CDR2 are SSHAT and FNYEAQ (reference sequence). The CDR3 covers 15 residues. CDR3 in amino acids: CASSLTGDPYNEQFF. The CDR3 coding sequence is TGTGCTAGCAGCCTAACAGGGGACCCTTACAATGAGCAGTTCTTC. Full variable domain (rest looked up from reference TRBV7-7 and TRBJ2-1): GAGVSQSPRYKVTKRGQDVTLRCDPISSHATLYWYQQALGQGPEFLTYFNYEAQPDKSGLPSDRFSAERPEGSISTLTIQRTEQRDSAMYRCASSLTGDPYNEQFFGPGTRLTVL.

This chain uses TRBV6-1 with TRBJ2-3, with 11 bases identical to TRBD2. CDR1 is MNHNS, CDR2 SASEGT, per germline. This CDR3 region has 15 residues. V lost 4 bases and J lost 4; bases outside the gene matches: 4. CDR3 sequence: CASSVLLAGADTQYF. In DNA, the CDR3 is TGTGCCAGCAGTGTCCTACTAGCGGGAGCAGATACGCAGTATTTT.